This T cell receptor beta chain was documented in a study of cytomegalovirus exposure and HLA in healthy donors. The V gene's germline CDR1 is ENHRY and CDR2 SYGVKD. CDR3 length: 15 amino acids. Trimming pared 7 bases from V and 2 bases from J, leaving 15 bases between. Study findings and constraints: Subsequent analysis found a tendency for first-cohort TCR clusters to co-occur within the 120 validation repertoires.

A note on this clone: What it recognizes is unknown.

Clones were read by immunoSEQ multiplex PCR, and TCRdb kept only the in-frame ones, dropping some. The sample lists roughly 70,000 clones; approximately 96% were seen once. The clonotype was recovered from a woman aged 18-30 years in good health and CMV-seropositive. This chain links TRBV10-3 with TRBJ2-1, with D perhaps TRBD2 (6 bases). Sequencing was performed on PBMCs. In DNA, the CDR3 is TGTGCCATCATGGAGGGGCAGGGTACCTACAATGAGCAGTTCTTC. This gives the protein CAIMEGQGTYNEQFF.